This TCR beta chain was sequenced in a study of shared clonotypes between healthy human individuals. Whole-study context: Per donor, three plates held CD4 naive cells, three held CD4 memory, two held CD8 naive and one held CD8 memory.

TCRdb's table, derived via immunoSEQ multiplex PCR, lists solely in-frame clones and lacks some. The sample has about 580,000 clones, nearly 98% seen once; the top ten hold less than 0.35%. Only CD45RO-negative cells positively selected for CCR7 counted as naive CD8 cells, so terminally differentiated effector memory CD45RA+ cells were excluded. The germline V gene has CDR1 LNHDA and CDR2 SQIVND (reference sequence). Trimming stripped 1 base from V and 5 bases from J, with 9 bases between. The CDR3 runs to 13 residues. This clone was recorded only once. The source material was naive CD8+ T cells sorted from blood. The TCR was taken from a man aged 25 to 40 in good health. V is TRBV19 and J is TRBJ2-7; the D gene is possibly TRBD2 (6 bases). The CDR3 protein is CASSIAGADEQYF. CDR3 coding DNA: TGTGCCAGTAGTATAGCGGGAGCTGACGAGCAGTACTTC.